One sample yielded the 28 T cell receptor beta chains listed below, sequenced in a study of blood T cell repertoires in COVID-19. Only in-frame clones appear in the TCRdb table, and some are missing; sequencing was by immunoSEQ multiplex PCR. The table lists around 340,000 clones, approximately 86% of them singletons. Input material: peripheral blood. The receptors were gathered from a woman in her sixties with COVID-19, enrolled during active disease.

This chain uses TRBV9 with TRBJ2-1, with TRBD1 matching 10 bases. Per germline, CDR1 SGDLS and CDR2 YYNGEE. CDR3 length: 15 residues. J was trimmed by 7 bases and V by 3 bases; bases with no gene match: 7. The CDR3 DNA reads TGTGCCAGCAGCGGGTCCGGGACAGGGGCGAATGAGCAGTTCTTC. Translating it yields CASSGSGTGANEQFF.

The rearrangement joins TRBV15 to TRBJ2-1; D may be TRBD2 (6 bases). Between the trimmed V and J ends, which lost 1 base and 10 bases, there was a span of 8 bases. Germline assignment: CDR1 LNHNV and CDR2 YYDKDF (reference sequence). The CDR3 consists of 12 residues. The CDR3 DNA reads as TGTGCCACCAGCAGAGCCCTAGCGGAGCAGTTCTTC. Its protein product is CATSRALAEQFF.

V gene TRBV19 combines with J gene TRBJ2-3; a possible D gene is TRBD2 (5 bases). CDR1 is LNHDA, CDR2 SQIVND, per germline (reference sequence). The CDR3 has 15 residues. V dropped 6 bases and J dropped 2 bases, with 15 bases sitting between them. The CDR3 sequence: CASRMRVTVTDTQYF. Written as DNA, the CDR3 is TGTGCCAGTAGGATGAGGGTCACTGTCACAGATACGCAGTATTTT.

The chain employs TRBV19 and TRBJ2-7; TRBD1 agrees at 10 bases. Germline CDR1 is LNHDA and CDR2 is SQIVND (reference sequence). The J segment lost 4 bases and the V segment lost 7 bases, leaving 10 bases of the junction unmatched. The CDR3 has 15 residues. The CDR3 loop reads CASKVLDRGGYEQYF. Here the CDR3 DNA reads TGTGCCAGTAAGGTGTTGGACAGGGGGGGATACGAGCAGTACTTC.

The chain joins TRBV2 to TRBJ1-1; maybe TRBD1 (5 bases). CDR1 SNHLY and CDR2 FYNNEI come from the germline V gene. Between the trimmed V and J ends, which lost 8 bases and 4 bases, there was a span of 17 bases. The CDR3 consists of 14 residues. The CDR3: CASGDRQGPTEAFF. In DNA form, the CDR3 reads TGTGCCAGCGGGGATCGGCAGGGTCCCACTGAAGCTTTCTTT.

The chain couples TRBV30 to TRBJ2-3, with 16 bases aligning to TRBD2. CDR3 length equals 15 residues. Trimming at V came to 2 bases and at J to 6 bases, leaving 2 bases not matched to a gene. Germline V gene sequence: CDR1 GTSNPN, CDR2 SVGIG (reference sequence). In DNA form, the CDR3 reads TGTGCCTGGAGTACGGGACTAGCGGGGGGGGATACGCAGTATTTT. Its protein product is CAWSTGLAGGDTQYF.

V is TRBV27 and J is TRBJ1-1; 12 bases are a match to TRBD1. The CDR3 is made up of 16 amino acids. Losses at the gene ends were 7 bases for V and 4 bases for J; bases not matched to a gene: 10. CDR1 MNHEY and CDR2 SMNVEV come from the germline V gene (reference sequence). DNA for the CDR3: TGTGCCAGCACCACGGGACAGGGGGCAAGAGGCACTGAAGCTTTCTTT. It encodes CASTTGQGARGTEAFF.

CDR3 in DNA: TGTGCCAGCAGTAGCGGGGGAACGATCCAAGAGACCCAGTACTTC. Its translation is CASSSGGTIQETQYF. The V call is TRBV9, the J call TRBJ2-5; 9 nucleotides agree with TRBD2. The CDR3 contains 15 residues. Germline CDR1 reads SGDLS; CDR2 reads YYNGEE. The junction had 6 bases not matched to a gene; V was cut back by 5 bases and J by 1 base.

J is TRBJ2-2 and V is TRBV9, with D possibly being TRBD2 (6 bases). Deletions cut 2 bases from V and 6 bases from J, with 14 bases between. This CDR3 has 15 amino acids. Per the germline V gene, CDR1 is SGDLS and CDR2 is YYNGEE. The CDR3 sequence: CASSVVGTPAGELFF. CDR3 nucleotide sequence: TGTGCCAGCAGCGTTGTGGGGACTCCGGCCGGGGAGCTGTTTTTT. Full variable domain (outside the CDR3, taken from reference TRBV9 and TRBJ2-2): DSGVTQTPKHLITATGQRVTLRCSPRSGDLSVYWYQQSLDQGLQFLIQYYNGEERAKGNILERFSAQQFPDLHSELNLSSLELGDSALYFCASSVVGTPAGELFFGEGSRLTVL.

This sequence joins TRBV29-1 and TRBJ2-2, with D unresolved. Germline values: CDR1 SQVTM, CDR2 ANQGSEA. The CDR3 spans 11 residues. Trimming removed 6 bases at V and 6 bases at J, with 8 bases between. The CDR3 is CSVLSPGELFF. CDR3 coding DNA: TGCAGCGTCCTTAGCCCCGGGGAGCTGTTTTTT.

The CDR3 DNA reads TGTGCCAGCAGGGGGGGACCGGGACAGGGCAGCTATGGCTACACCTTC. It codes for CASRGGPGQGSYGYTF. V and J are TRBV27 and TRBJ1-2; 9 bases map to TRBD1. Trimming removed 6 bases from V and 4 bases from J; junction bases left unmatched: 12. The CDR3 has 16 residues. In germline, CDR1 is MNHEY, CDR2 SMNVEV (reference sequence).

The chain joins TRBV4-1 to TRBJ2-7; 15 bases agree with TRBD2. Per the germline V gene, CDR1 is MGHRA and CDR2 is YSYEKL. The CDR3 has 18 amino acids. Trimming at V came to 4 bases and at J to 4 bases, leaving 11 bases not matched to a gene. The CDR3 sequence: CASSRGLAGGQVRYEQYF. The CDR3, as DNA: TGCGCCAGCAGCCGAGGACTAGCGGGGGGGCAAGTGCGTTACGAGCAGTACTTC.

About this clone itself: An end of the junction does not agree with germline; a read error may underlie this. CDR3 DNA: TGTGCCAGCAGCTCGGGTGGACAGGGAAGGATCTTC. Its protein product is CASSSGGQGRIF. V gene TRBV5-4 combines with J gene TRBJ2-1; 8 bases are a match to TRBD1. CDR3 length equals 12 residues. The germline gives CDR1 SGHNT, CDR2 YYREEE (reference sequence).

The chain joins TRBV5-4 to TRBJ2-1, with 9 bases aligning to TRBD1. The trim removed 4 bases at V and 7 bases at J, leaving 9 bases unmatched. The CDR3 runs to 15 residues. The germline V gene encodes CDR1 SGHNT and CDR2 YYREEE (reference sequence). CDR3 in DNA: TGTGCCAGCAGCCCACGGGACAGGGTATCAAATGAGCAGTTCTTC. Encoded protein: CASSPRDRVSNEQFF.

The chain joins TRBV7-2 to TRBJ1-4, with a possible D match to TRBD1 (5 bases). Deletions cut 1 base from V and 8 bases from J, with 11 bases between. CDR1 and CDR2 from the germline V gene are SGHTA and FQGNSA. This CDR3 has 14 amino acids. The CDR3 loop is CASSLGSGKEKLFF. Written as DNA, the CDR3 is TGTGCCAGCAGCTTAGGGTCAGGGAAGGAAAAACTGTTTTTT.

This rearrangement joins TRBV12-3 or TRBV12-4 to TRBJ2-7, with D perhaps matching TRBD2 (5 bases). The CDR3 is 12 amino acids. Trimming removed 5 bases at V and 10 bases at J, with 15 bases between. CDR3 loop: CASSQADLSQYF. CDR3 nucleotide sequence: TGTGCCAGCAGTCAAGCGGACCTATCCCAGTACTTC.

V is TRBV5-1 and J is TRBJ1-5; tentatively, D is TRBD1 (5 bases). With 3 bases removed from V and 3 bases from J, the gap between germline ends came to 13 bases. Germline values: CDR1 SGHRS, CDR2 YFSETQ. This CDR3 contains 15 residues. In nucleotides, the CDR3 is TGCGCCAGCAGCTCAACAGGCGCCTTCAATCAGCCCCAGCATTTT. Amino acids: CASSSTGAFNQPQHF. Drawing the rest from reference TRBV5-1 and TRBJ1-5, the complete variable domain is KAGVTQTPRYLIKTRGQQVTLSCSPISGHRSVSWYQQTPGQGLQFLFEYFSETQRNKGNFPGRFSGRQFSNSRSEMNVSTLELGDSALYLCASSSTGAFNQPQHFGDGTRLSIL.

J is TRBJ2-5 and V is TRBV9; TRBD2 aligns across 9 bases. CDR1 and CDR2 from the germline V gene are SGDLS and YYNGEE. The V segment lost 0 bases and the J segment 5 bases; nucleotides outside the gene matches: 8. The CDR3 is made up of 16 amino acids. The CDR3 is CASSVASGVTRETQYF. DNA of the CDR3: TGTGCCAGCAGCGTAGCTAGCGGGGTAACTAGGGAGACCCAGTACTTC.

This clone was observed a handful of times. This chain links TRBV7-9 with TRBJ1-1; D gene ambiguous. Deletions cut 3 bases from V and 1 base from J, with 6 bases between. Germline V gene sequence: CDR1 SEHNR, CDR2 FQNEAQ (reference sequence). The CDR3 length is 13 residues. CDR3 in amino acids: CASSLNRNTEAFF. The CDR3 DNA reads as TGTGCCAGCAGCTTGAACAGGAACACTGAAGCTTTCTTT.

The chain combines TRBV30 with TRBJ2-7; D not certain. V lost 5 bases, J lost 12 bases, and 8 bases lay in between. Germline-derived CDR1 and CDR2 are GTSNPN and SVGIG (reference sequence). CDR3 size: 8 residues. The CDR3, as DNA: TGTGCCTGGGACGAGAGGTACTTC. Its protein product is CAWDERYF.

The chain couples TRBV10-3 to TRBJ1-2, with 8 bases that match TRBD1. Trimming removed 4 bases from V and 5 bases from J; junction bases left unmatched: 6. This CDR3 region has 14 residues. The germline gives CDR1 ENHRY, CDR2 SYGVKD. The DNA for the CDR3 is TGTGCCATCAGTGTGGGGCAGGGGGCGTATGGCTACACCTTC. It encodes CAISVGQGAYGYTF.

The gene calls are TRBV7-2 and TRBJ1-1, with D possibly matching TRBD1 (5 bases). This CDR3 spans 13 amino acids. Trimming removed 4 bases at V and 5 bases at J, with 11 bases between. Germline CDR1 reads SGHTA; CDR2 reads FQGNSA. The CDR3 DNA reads TGTGCCAGCAGCTATGACAGAGTTACTGAAGCTTTCTTT. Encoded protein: CASSYDRVTEAFF.

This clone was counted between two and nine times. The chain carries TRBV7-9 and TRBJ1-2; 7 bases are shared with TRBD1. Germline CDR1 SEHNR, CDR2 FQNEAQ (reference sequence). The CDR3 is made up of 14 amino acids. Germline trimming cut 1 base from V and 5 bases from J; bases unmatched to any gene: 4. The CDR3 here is CASSLVPGGYGYTF. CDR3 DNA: TGTGCCAGCAGCTTAGTGCCAGGGGGATATGGCTACACCTTC.

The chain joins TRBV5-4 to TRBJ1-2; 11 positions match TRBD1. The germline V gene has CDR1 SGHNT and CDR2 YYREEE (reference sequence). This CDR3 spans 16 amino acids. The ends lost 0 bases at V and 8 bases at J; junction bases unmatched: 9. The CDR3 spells CASSLAPGQGAGGYTF. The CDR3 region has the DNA TGTGCCAGCAGCTTGGCCCCTGGACAGGGGGCCGGGGGCTACACCTTC. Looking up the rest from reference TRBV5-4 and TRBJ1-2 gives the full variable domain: ETGVTQSPTHLIKTRGQQVTLRCSSQSGHNTVSWYQQALGQGPQFIFQYYREEENGRGNFPPRFSGLQFPNYSSELNVNALELDDSALYLCASSLAPGQGAGGYTFGSGTRLTVV.

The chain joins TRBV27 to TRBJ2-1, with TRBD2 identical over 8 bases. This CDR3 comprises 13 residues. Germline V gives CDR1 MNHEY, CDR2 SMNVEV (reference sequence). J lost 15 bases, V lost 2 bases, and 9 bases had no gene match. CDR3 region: CASSLAPGLEPFF. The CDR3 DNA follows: TGTGCCAGCAGTTTAGCCCCGGGACTAGAACCGTTCTTC.

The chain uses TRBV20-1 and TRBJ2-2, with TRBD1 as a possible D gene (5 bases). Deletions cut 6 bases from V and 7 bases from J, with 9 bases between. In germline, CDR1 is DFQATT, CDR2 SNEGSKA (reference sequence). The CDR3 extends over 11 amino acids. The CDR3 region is CSAAGIGELFF. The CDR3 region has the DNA TGCAGTGCCGCAGGGATCGGGGAGCTGTTTTTT.

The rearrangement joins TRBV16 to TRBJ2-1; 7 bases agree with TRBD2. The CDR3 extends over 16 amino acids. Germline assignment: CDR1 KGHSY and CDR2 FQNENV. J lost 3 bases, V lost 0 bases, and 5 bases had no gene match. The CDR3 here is CASSQSGGGLYNEQFF. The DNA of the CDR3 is TGTGCCAGCAGCCAATCCGGCGGGGGTCTCTACAATGAGCAGTTCTTC.

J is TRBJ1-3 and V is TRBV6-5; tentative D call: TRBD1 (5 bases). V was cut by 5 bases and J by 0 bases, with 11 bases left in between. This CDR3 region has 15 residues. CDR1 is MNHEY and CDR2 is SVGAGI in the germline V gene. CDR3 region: CASSLTVNSGNTIYF. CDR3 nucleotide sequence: TGTGCCAGCAGTCTGACAGTGAACTCTGGAAACACCATATATTTT.